These 15 T cell receptor beta chains were sequenced from one sample in a study of blood T cell repertoires in COVID-19. The assay was immunoSEQ multiplex PCR, and TCRdb's table has in-frame clones only and misses some. The profile shows about 120,000 clones, about 91% of them singletons. The sequenced material came from peripheral blood. These receptors originate from a man aged 45 to 65 with acute or convalescent COVID-19.

V usage is TRBV11-2 and J usage is TRBJ1-1, with 8 bases that match TRBD1. From germline, CDR1 is SGHAT and CDR2 FQNNGV. With 5 bases clipped from V and 1 base from J, the junction kept 9 bases outside the gene matches. This CDR3 is 16 amino acids long. The CDR3 is CASSPQGARANTEAFF. The DNA of the CDR3 is TGTGCCAGCAGCCCCCAGGGGGCGCGGGCGAACACTGAAGCTTTCTTT. Combining the CDR3 with reference TRBV11-2 and TRBJ1-1 gives the whole variable domain EAGVAQSPRYKIIEKRQSVAFWCNPISGHATLYWYQQILGQGPKLLIQFQNNGVVDDSQLPKDRFSAERLKGVDSTLKIQPAKLEDSAVYLCASSPQGARANTEAFFGQGTRLTVV.

V gene TRBV5-1 combines with J gene TRBJ1-1, with 10 bases lining up with TRBD1. The germline gives CDR1 SGHRS, CDR2 YFSETQ. V lost 4 bases, J lost 5 bases, and 8 bases stayed unmatched. The CDR3 is made up of 15 amino acids. The CDR3 protein is CASSLGDRGYTEAFF. In DNA form, the CDR3 reads TGCGCCAGCAGCCTGGGGGACAGGGGATATACTGAAGCTTTCTTT.

This clone was detected only once. The genes are TRBV28 and TRBJ2-5; 8 nucleotides align to TRBD1. Germline assignment: CDR1 MDHEN and CDR2 SYDVKM. The CDR3 is 18 amino acids. The V segment lost 6 bases and the J segment 4 bases; nucleotides outside the gene matches: 19. The CDR3 loop reads CASRPTSGRTGLTETQYF. The CDR3 DNA sequence: TGTGCCAGCAGACCCACTTCCGGTAGGACAGGGTTGACAGAGACCCAGTACTTC.

This clone was counted once. This chain joins TRBV29-1 and TRBJ1-2, with a possible D match to TRBD1 (5 bases). The CDR3 length is 11 residues. Germline lookup yields CDR1 SQVTM and CDR2 ANQGSEA. V lost 8 bases and J lost 7, with 14 bases in between. The CDR3 loop reads CSPRVGGGYTF. The CDR3 region has the DNA TGCAGCCCCCGGGTGGGGGGTGGCTACACCTTC.

The chain is built from TRBV19 and TRBJ1-2, with a tentative D call TRBD1 (5 bases). The ends were cut back, 3 bases at V and 2 bases at J, with 10 bases in the middle. The length of the CDR3 is 14 residues. The germline gives CDR1 LNHDA, CDR2 SQIVND (reference sequence). The CDR3 is CASSIFRGNYGYTF. CDR3 nucleotide sequence: TGTGCCAGTAGTATTTTCCGGGGGAACTATGGCTACACCTTC.

This rearrangement joins TRBV5-1 to TRBJ2-4; D uncertain. Germline lookup yields CDR1 SGHRS and CDR2 YFSETQ. CDR3 length: 15 amino acids. Between the trimmed V and J ends, which lost 3 bases and 0 bases, there was a span of 10 bases. The CDR3 coding sequence is TGCGCCAGCAGCTCGCCTGAGCTAGCCAAAAACATTCAGTACTTC. It is translated as CASSSPELAKNIQYF.

The chain uses TRBV11-2 and TRBJ2-5, with no clear D. The V end was cut by 7 bases, the J end by 0 bases, with 9 bases between. Germline V lookup: CDR1 SGHAT, CDR2 FQNNGV. The CDR3 is 13 residues long. The CDR3 is CASTFGYQETQYF. For the CDR3, the DNA is TGTGCCAGCACTTTCGGGTACCAAGAGACCCAGTACTTC.

V is TRBV28 and J is TRBJ1-2; D unresolved. Trimming took 6 bases from V and 4 from J, leaving 9 bases between them. CDR1 and CDR2 from the germline V gene are MDHEN and SYDVKM. The CDR3 contains 12 residues. The CDR3 DNA sequence: TGTGCCAGCAGCCAGATGCTCTATGGCTACACCTTC. The encoded protein is CASSQMLYGYTF.

The chain couples TRBV10-3 to TRBJ2-2; no reliable D call. Germline V CDR1 and CDR2: ENHRY, SYGVKD. Trimming shortened V by 6 bases and J by 7 bases, and 6 bases separated the two germline ends. This CDR3 is built from 11 residues. CDR3 in DNA: TGTGCCATCAGCCCCGGCGGGGAGCTGTTTTTT. This codes for CAISPGGELFF.

The chain couples TRBV11-1 to TRBJ1-1, with TRBD1 identical over 9 bases. The CDR3 runs 16 residues. Germline V gene sequence: CDR1 SGHAT, CDR2 FQDESV (reference sequence). After removal of 5 bases from V and 1 base from J, the junction contained 8 bases not matched to a gene. The CDR3 DNA sequence: TGTGCCAGCAGCCTCATCCAGGGACAGGGGAACACTGAAGCTTTCTTT. Protein product: CASSLIQGQGNTEAFF.

The V call is TRBV5-1, the J call TRBJ1-4; 7 bases align to TRBD1. This CDR3 spans 18 amino acids. Germline lookup yields CDR1 SGHRS and CDR2 YFSETQ. Trimming removed 4 bases from V and 3 bases from J; junction bases left unmatched: 15. This chain's CDR3 is CASSLSTRTGVANEKLFF. The CDR3 DNA follows: TGCGCCAGCAGCCTCAGCACCCGAACAGGGGTGGCTAATGAAAAACTGTTTTTT.

The chain couples TRBV2 to TRBJ2-1; D is perhaps TRBD1 (5 bases). Trimming took 10 bases from V and 4 from J, leaving 14 bases between them. Germline V gene data show CDR1 as SNHLY and CDR2 as FYNNEI. The CDR3 loop spans 13 amino acids. This CDR3 is CATSTETYNEQFF. Here the CDR3 DNA reads TGTGCCACCTCGACAGAGACTTACAATGAGCAGTTCTTC.

The chain combines TRBV9 with TRBJ2-3, with TRBD2 as a possible D gene (6 bases). V gave up 0 bases and J gave up 2 bases, with 10 bases separating them. Germline V gene lookup returns CDR1 SGDLS and CDR2 YYNGEE. This CDR3 contains 15 residues. The CDR3 nucleotides read TGTGCCAGCAGCGTAGGTAGCGGAAACACAGATACGCAGTATTTT. It translates to CASSVGSGNTDTQYF.

This chain links TRBV7-2 with TRBJ1-3; a weak D match, TRBD1 (5 bases). This CDR3 has 16 amino acids. Trimming shortened V by 5 bases and J by 0 bases, and 14 bases separated the two germline ends. CDR1 and CDR2 from the germline V gene are SGHTA and FQGNSA. The CDR3 coding sequence is TGTGCCAGCAGCCACATAACGACAGCCTCTGGAAACACCATATATTTT. Translated, it gives CASSHITTASGNTIYF. Full variable domain (outside the CDR3, taken from reference TRBV7-2 and TRBJ1-3): GAGVSQSPSNKVTEKGKDVELRCDPISGHTALYWYRQSLGQGLEFLIYFQGNSAPDKSGLPSDRFSAERTGGSVSTLTIQRTQQEDSAVYLCASSHITTASGNTIYFGEGSWLTVV.

CDR3 nucleotide sequence: TGTGCCACCAGTGAATCGAACAGGGGGGTCTACAATGAGCAGTTCTTC. It encodes CATSESNRGVYNEQFF. This chain links TRBV24-1 with TRBJ2-1; TRBD1 agrees at 8 bases. The V gene end was trimmed by 4 bases and the J gene end by 3 bases; junction bases not matched to a gene: 7. The CDR3 extends over 16 amino acids. The germline CDR1 and CDR2 sequences are KGHDR and SFDVKD.